The 3 T cell receptor beta chains listed next were all sequenced from one sample in a study of control samples from healthy donors and cancer patients. Using immunoSEQ multiplex PCR, the repertoire was profiled, and TCRdb retains in-frame clones only, with some absent. The top ten hold more than 6.5% of the sample, which has 120,000 to 150,000 clones, about 90% seen once. The sequenced sample consisted of blood. Receptors originate from a man between 18 and 29 years old in good health.

This clone was observed once. The chain couples TRBV5-4 to TRBJ1-1; no definite D call. V lost 3 bases to trimming and J lost 1 base, with 7 bases between them. The CDR3 totals 13 residues. From germline, CDR1 is SGHNT and CDR2 YYREEE (reference sequence). In DNA form, the CDR3 reads TGTGCCAGCAGCTCCCCAGCGAACACTGAAGCTTTCTTT. Translated, it gives CASSSPANTEAFF.

The chain has TRBV2 and TRBJ2-7; 8 bases are shared with TRBD2. Germline CDR1 and CDR2: SNHLY and FYNNEI. The CDR3 runs 14 residues. J lost 6 bases, V lost 4 bases, and 8 bases had no gene match. In nucleotides, the CDR3 is TGTGCCAGCAGTGGTCGGACTAGCAGCAGCGAGCAGTACTTC. Protein product: CASSGRTSSSEQYF.

This chain links TRBV5-1 with TRBJ2-5; tentative D call: TRBD2 (7 bases). Germline CDR1 SGHRS, CDR2 YFSETQ. The ends were cut back, 0 bases at V and 2 bases at J, with 11 bases in the middle. This CDR3 has 15 amino acids. The CDR3 spells CASSLEGGQQETQYF. Here the CDR3 DNA reads TGCGCCAGCAGCTTGGAGGGGGGGCAGCAAGAGACCCAGTACTTC.